These T cell receptor beta chains were read from a single sample in a study of blood T cell repertoires in COVID-19. Clones were sequenced by immunoSEQ multiplex PCR, and TCRdb holds only the in-frame ones, with some missing. The sample carries a few hundred thousand clones, approximately 82% recorded once. The sequenced sample consisted of PBMCs or T cells enriched from blood (not recorded which). All receptors come from a man aged 35 to 55 who had recovered from COVID-19. Each CDR3 is given with its conserved first and last residue. The D gene is left open where the match is weak. A clone size is listed for some rows: how often the clone was seen (once, few, many), or a class if it is expanded.

TRBJ2-3 | . | TRBV19 | . | TGTGCCAGTAGTGCGAACAGGGTCACAGATACGCAGTATTTT | CASSANRVTDTQYF
TRBJ1-1 | . | TRBV7-9 | . | TGTGCCAGCAGCTCACCCTGGGAGGCCACTGAAGCTTTCTTT | CASSSPWEATEAFF
TRBJ1-2 | . | TRBV7-9 | . | TGTGCCAGCAGCTTAGTGTGGGCAAACTATGGCTACACCTTC | CASSLVWANYGYTF
TRBJ1-2 | TRBD1 | TRBV6-5 | . | TGTGCCAGCAGCCTCGGGACAGCCAACAACTATGGCTACACCTTC | CASSLGTANNYGYTF
TRBJ1-1 | TRBD1 | TRBV5-1 | once | TGCGCCAGCCAAACACAGGGGGGGAACACTGAAGCTTTCTTT | CASQTQGGNTEAFF
TRBJ1-1 | TRBD1 | TRBV28 | . | TGTGCCAGCAGTGGGGGGGGGACAGGGAGACGGAGAGCTGAAGCTTTCTTT | CASSGGGTGRRRAEAFF
TRBJ1-2 | . | TRBV3-1/TRBV3-2 | once | TGTGCCAGCAGCCAGGAGCGAGACGGCTACACCTTC | CASSQERDGYTF
TRBJ2-5 | TRBD2 | TRBV29-1 | . | TGCAGCGTTGAAGATCCTCGAAGCGGGACCGCCCAAGAGACCCAGTACTTC | CSVEDPRSGTAQETQYF
TRBJ2-7 | . | TRBV10-3 | many | TGTGCCATCAGTGAATCGCGCTACGAGCAGTACTTC | CAISESRYEQYF
TRBJ2-5 | . | TRBV28 | once | TGTGCCAGCCAAACGGTGACAGGTAAAGAGACCCAGTACTTC | CASQTVTGKETQYF
TRBJ2-7 | . | TRBV5-8 | . | TGTGCCAGCCCCTTAGCGGTTAGCTCCTACGAGCAGTACTTC | CASPLAVSSYEQYF
TRBJ1-4 | TRBD1 | TRBV4-3 | . | TGCGCCAGCAGCCTCAAGGACAGGGGGAATGAAAAACTGTTTTTT | CASSLKDRGNEKLFF
TRBJ1-1 | . | TRBV28 | few | TGTGCCAGCAGCCCGGCCGGACAGAAGAACACTGAAGCTTTCTTT | CASSPAGQKNTEAFF
TRBJ2-2 | TRBD2 | TRBV7-2 | . | TGTGCCAGCAGCTTAGTACTAGCGATCGGGGAGCTGTTTTTT | CASSLVLAIGELFF
TRBJ2-5 | TRBD1 | TRBV6-1 | . | TGTGCCAGCAGTGAAGCGCCGGGGACAGGGGCCCAGTACTTC | CASSEAPGTGAQYF
TRBJ1-4 | TRBD1 | TRBV28 | . | TGTGCCAGCCGGGGGAGGGACAGGAATGAAAAACTGTTTTTT | CASRGRDRNEKLFF
TRBJ2-3 | . | TRBV27 | . | TGTGCCAGCAGTTTCTTGCTAGCAAGAGGACCAGATACGCAGTATTTT | CASSFLLARGPDTQYF
TRBJ1-6 | . | TRBV28 | . | TGTGCCAGCAGTCCCTCCGGGGGGGTGGTCTCACCCCTCCACTTT | CASSPSGGVVSPLHF
TRBJ1-1 | . | TRBV2 | many | TGTGCCAGCAGTGAAGGTGGATTGGGGACGGGGGTGAACACTGAAGCTTTCTTT | CASSEGGLGTGVNTEAFF
TRBJ1-1 | TRBD1 | TRBV15 | once | TGTGCCACCAGCAGAGCCCGGGACAGGAACACTGAAGCTTTCTTT | CATSRARDRNTEAFF
TRBJ1-4 | . | TRBV3-1/TRBV3-2 | . | TGTGCCAGCAGCCGAAGGGGTACAACTAATGAAAAACTGTTTTTT | CASSRRGTTNEKLFF
TRBJ1-1 | . | TRBV27 | . | TGTGCCAGCAGTTTAACAGACATTCTCACTGAAGCTTTCTTT | CASSLTDILTEAFF
TRBJ1-2 | TRBD1 | TRBV27 | . | TGTGCCAGCAGTACCACCGGGACAGGGGTACATGGCTACACCTTC | CASSTTGTGVHGYTF
TRBJ1-1 | . | TRBV5-1 | . | TGCGCCAGCAGCTTGAAATCCGACACTGAAGCTTTCTTT | CASSLKSDTEAFF
TRBJ1-1 | . | TRBV21-1 | . | TGTGCCAGCAGCAAACCCGTCCCAGGGTGGGGGAACACTGAAGCTTTCTTT | CASSKPVPGWGNTEAFF
TRBJ1-1 | . | TRBV6-6 | . | TGTGCCAGCAGTTCCGAGACTGAAGCTTTCTTT | CASSSETEAFF
TRBJ1-6 | . | TRBV5-8 | few | TGTGCCAGCAGCTGGCAGGCGGGGTCGGGGAATTCACCCCTCCACTTT | CASSWQAGSGNSPLHF
TRBJ1-4 | . | TRBV4-3 | . | TGCGCCAGCAAAACTACCCGGCAGAGCCGTTATGAAAAACTGTTTTTT | CASKTTRQSRYEKLFF
TRBJ2-7 | . | TRBV30 | few | TGTGCCTGGGGCAAACGGGGGATACTAGTCGAGCAGTACTTC | CAWGKRGILVEQYF
TRBJ1-1 | . | TRBV27 | . | TGTGCCAGCAGTTGGAAGACAGGGAACACTGAAGCTTTCTTT | CASSWKTGNTEAFF
TRBJ1-5 | . | TRBV19 | . | TGTGCCAGTAGTGCCGCCGGGGATCAGGCGCCCCAGCATTTT | CASSAAGDQAPQHF
TRBJ2-5 | TRBD2 | TRBV2 | . | TGTGCCAGCAGTGAACGAGGACTAGCGGGAGCGACCCAGTACTTC | CASSERGLAGATQYF
TRBJ2-1 | . | TRBV7-8 | . | TGTGCCAGCAGCTCGACGGAGGCCCCCTACAATGAGCAGTTCTTC | CASSSTEAPYNEQFF
TRBJ1-2 | . | TRBV6-6 | . | TGTGCCAGCAGACAGGAGTTCGGCTACACCTTC | CASRQEFGYTF
TRBJ1-2 | . | TRBV10-3 | . | TGTGCCATCAGGGCGGAAAACGATAATAATGGCTACACCTTC | CAIRAENDNNGYTF
TRBJ2-7 | . | TRBV6-1 | . | TGTGCCAGCAGTGAAGCGACAGCCGAGCAGTACTTC | CASSEATAEQYF
TRBJ2-7 | TRBD2 | TRBV30 | . | TGTGCCTGGGACAGGACTAGCGGTACGGAGCAGTACTTC | CAWDRTSGTEQYF
TRBJ2-7 | TRBD2 | TRBV5-4 | once | TGTGCCAGCAGCTTGGATCAGGGAGGGTCCTACGAGCAGTACTTC | CASSLDQGGSYEQYF
TRBJ1-2 | . | TRBV5-1 | . | TGCGCCAGCAGCTCGGTCCCCCGCTATGGCTACACCTTC | CASSSVPRYGYTF
TRBJ1-2 | TRBD1 | TRBV29-1 | . | TGCAGCGTTTTGGGACAGGGGGAAGGGGGCTACACCTTC | CSVLGQGEGGYTF
TRBJ2-3 | . | TRBV20-1 | . | TGCAGTGCTAGCGCCAGAGATACGCAGTATTTT | CSASARDTQYF
TRBJ1-1 | . | TRBV13 | . | TGTGCCAGCAGCATCAGGGGTCGGACTGAAGCTTTCTTT | CASSIRGRTEAFF
TRBJ2-5 | . | TRBV2 | . | TGTGCCAGCAGTGATTGGGGGCGGGAGACCCAGTACTTC | CASSDWGRETQYF
TRBJ2-1 | . | TRBV4-2 | . | TGTGCCAGCAGCCAACTATTGGGACTTTTGTCCAATGAGCAGTTCTTC | CASSQLLGLLSNEQFF
TRBJ1-1 | . | TRBV14 | . | TGTGCCAGCCGTGCACAGCTGAACACTGAAGCTTTCTTT | CASRAQLNTEAFF
TRBJ2-7 | . | TRBV4-1 | once | TGCGCCAGCAGCCCTCGAATGGGGCAGGGGGGCTCCTACGAGCAGTACTTC | CASSPRMGQGGSYEQYF
TRBJ2-1 | TRBD1 | TRBV7-8 | . | TGTGCCAGCAGCCCGACCGGACAGGGTCTCAATGAGCAGTTCTTC | CASSPTGQGLNEQFF
TRBJ1-1 | . | TRBV12-3/TRBV12-4 | few | TGTGCCAGCAGTCCCTGGGCGGGCACTGAAGCTTTCTTT | CASSPWAGTEAFF
TRBJ1-4 | . | TRBV4-1 | . | TGCGCCAGCAGCCAAGAGAGGGTTCGGAGGGGTGAAAAACTGTTTTTT | CASSQERVRRGEKLFF
TRBJ1-3 | . | TRBV3-1/TRBV3-2 | . | TGTGCCAGTGCCCGGAGCTCTGGAAACACCATATATTTT | CASARSSGNTIYF
TRBJ1-4 | . | TRBV6-6 | few | TGTGCCAGCAGTTACTCGACGGGGGGCTCTAATGAAAAACTGTTTTTT | CASSYSTGGSNEKLFF
TRBJ2-3 | TRBD1 | TRBV24-1 | . | TGTGCCATCGGGACAGGGGGCGGAACAGATACGCAGTATTTT | CAIGTGGGTDTQYF
TRBJ2-7 | . | TRBV7-3 | . | TGTGCCAGCAGCTCCGGGACAAGGAGCGAGCAGTACTTC | CASSSGTRSEQYF
TRBJ2-3 | . | TRBV15 | many | TGTGCCACCAGCATATCCGGCACAGATACGCAGTATTTT | CATSISGTDTQYF